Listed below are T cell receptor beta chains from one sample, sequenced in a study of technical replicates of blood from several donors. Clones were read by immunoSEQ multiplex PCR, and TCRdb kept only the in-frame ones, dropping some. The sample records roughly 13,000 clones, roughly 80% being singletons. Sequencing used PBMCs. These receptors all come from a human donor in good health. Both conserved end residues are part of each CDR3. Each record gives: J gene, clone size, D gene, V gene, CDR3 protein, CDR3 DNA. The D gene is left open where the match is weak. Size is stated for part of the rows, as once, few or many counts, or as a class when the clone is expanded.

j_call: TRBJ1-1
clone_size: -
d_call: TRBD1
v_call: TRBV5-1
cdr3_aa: CASTPGRQTGVGGNTEAFF
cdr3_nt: TGCGCCAGCACCCCCGGGCGCCAGACAGGGGTCGGAGGGAACACTGAAGCTTTCTTT

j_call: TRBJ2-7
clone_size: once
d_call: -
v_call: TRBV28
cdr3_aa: CASSFSQGLGGLAEYEQYF
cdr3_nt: TGTGCCAGCAGTTTCAGTCAGGGTCTGGGGGGGCTAGCGGAGTACGAGCAGTACTTC

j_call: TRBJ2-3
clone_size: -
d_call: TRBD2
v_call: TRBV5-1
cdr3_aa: CASSLGAGVDTQYF
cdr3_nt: TGCGCCAGCAGCTTGGGGGCGGGAGTGGATACGCAGTATTTT

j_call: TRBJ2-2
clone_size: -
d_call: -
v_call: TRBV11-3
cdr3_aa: CASSSKLGTGELFF
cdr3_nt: TGTGCCAGCAGCAGCAAACTAGGTACCGGGGAGCTGTTTTTT

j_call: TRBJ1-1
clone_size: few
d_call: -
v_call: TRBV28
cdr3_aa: CASSSAVSTEAFF
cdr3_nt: TGTGCCAGCAGCTCTGCGGTTAGCACTGAAGCTTTCTTT

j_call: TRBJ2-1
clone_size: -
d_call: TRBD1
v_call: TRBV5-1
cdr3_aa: CASSVGDRGDNEQFF
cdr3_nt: TGCGCCAGCAGCGTCGGGGACAGGGGAGACAATGAGCAGTTCTTC

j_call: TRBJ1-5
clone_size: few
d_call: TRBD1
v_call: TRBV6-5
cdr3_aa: CASSSHGTGGVQPQHF
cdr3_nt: TGTGCCAGCAGTTCTCATGGGACAGGGGGCGTTCAGCCCCAGCATTTT

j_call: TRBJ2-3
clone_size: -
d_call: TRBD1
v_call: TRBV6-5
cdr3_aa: CASSLGQDPTDTQYF
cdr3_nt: TGTGCCAGCAGTCTCGGACAGGACCCAACAGATACGCAGTATTTT

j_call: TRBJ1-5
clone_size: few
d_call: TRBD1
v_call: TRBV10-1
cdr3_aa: CASSNTGGPYQPQHF
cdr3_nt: TGCGCCAGCAGTAACACAGGGGGTCCCTATCAGCCCCAGCATTTT

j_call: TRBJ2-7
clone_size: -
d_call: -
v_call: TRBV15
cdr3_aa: CATSSQGYEQYF
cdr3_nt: TGTGCCACCAGCAGTCAGGGATACGAGCAGTACTTC

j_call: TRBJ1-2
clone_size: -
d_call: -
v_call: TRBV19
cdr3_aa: CASSMIGTDYGYTF
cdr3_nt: TGTGCCAGTAGTATGATTGGAACAGACTATGGCTACACCTTC

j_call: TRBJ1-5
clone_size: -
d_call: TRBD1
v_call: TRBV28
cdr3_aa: CASRSGQGRPQHF
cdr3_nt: TGTGCCAGCAGGAGCGGACAGGGTCGGCCCCAGCATTTT

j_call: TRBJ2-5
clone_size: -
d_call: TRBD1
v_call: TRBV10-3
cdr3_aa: CAISVWDRGRTQETQYF
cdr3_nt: TGTGCCATCAGTGTCTGGGACAGGGGGCGAACCCAAGAGACCCAGTACTTC

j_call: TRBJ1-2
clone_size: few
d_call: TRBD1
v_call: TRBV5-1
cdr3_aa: CASSLEGQRNGYTF
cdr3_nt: TGCGCCAGCAGCTTGGAGGGACAGAGGAATGGCTACACCTTC

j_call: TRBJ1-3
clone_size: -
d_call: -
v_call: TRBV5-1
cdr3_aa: CASSLSSGNTIYF
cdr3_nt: TGCGCCAGCAGCCTGTCCTCTGGAAACACCATATATTTT

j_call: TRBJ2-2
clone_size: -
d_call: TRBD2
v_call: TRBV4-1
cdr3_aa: CASSQDGAGLAGGTGELFF
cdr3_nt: TGCGCCAGCAGCCAAGATGGGGCGGGACTAGCGGGAGGAACCGGGGAGCTGTTTTTT

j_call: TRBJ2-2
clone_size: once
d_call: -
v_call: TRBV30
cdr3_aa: CAWVSGLKNTGELFF
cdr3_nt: TGTGCCTGGGTTTCCGGACTAAAGAACACCGGGGAGCTGTTTTTT

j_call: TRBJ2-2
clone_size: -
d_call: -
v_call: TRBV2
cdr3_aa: CASSLLAGELFF
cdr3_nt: TGTGCCAGCAGCCTCCTAGCGGGGGAGCTGTTTTTT

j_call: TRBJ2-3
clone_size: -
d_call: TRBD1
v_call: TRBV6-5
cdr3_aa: CASSWDRGTSTDTQYF
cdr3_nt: TGTGCCAGCAGTTGGGACAGAGGCACTAGCACAGATACGCAGTATTTT

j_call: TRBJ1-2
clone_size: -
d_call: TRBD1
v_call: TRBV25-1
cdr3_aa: CASSVQGFGGGYTF
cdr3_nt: TGTGCCAGCAGTGTACAGGGGTTCGGGGGTGGCTACACCTTC

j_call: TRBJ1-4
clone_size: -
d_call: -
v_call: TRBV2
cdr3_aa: CASSDIANEKLFF
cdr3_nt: TGTGCCAGCAGTGATATTGCTAATGAAAAACTGTTTTTT

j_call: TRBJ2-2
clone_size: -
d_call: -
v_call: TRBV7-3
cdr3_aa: CASSPVGADTGELFF
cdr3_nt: TGTGCCAGCAGCCCTGTAGGGGCGGACACCGGGGAGCTGTTTTTT

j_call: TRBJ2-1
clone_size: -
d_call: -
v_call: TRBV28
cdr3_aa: CASSPPTMPYNEQFF
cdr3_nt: TGTGCCAGCAGTCCCCCTACCATGCCTTACAATGAGCAGTTCTTC

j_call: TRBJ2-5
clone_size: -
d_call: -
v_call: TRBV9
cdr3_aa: CASSVERRAEETQYF
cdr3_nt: TGTGCCAGCAGCGTAGAGAGGAGGGCCGAAGAGACCCAGTACTTC

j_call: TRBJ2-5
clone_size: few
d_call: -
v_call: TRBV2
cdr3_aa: CASSEATVQETQYF
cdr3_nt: TGTGCCAGCAGTGAAGCGACAGTTCAAGAGACCCAGTACTTC

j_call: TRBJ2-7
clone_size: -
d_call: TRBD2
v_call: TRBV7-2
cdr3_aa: CASSLEGASGVSYEQYF
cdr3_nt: TGTGCCAGCAGCTTAGAGGGGGCTAGCGGGGTTTCCTACGAGCAGTACTTC

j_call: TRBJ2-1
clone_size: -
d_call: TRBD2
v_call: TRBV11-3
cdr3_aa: CASSIAGRRNEQFF
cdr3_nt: TGTGCCAGCAGTATAGCGGGTCGTAGGAATGAGCAGTTCTTC

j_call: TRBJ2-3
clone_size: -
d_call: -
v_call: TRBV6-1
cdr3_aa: CASSEGSSTDTQYF
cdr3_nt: TGTGCCAGCAGTGAAGGTAGCAGCACAGATACGCAGTATTTT

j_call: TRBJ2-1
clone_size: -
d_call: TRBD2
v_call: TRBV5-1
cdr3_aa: CASSLGLAGGGYNEQFF
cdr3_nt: TGCGCCAGCAGCCTAGGACTAGCGGGAGGGGGCTACAATGAGCAGTTCTTC

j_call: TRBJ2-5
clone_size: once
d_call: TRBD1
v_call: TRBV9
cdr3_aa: CASSGRGRRQETQYF
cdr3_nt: TGTGCCAGCAGCGGTAGGGGGCGCAGGCAAGAGACCCAGTACTTC

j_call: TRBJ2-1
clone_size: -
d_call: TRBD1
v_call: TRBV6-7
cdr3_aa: CASSYLTWDRYSYNEQFF
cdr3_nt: TGTGCCAGCAGTTACCTAACCTGGGACAGATACTCCTACAATGAGCAGTTCTTC

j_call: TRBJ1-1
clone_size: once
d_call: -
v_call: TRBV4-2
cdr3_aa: CASSQVGLVMNTEAFF
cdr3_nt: TGTGCCAGCAGCCAAGTGGGCCTCGTAATGAACACTGAAGCTTTCTTT